This TCR beta chain was retrieved from a study of cytomegalovirus exposure and HLA in healthy donors. In the case of this clone: Its antigen is unidentified.

Primers included in the PCR were 60 Vbeta and 13 Jbeta primers. Sequenced by immunoSEQ multiplex PCR; TCRdb stores in-frame clones only, minus some. The sample has around 190,000 clones; 70% to 90% are singletons. Broader study findings: Donors belonging to an Asian-associated ancestry cluster reportedly showed fewer N-insertions in productive TCRs than the approximately 670-donor mean, according to what a later analysis found.

The TCR sequence derives from a woman aged 45 to 65 in good health and CMV-seronegative. Sequenced material: PBMCs.

The CDR3 DNA is TGCGCCAGCAGCTTGGCCTCTGCTGAGGGCACAGATACGCAGTATTTT. Translating it yields CASSLASAEGTDTQYF. The chain combines TRBV5-1 with TRBJ2-3; D unresolved. The CDR3 has 16 amino acids. CDR1 and CDR2 (germline): SGHRS, YFSETQ. V dropped 0 bases and J dropped 1 base, with 12 bases sitting between them.